The rows below give T cell receptor beta chains drawn from one sample of a study of T-cell memory formation after mild COVID-19. MiXCR was run by TCRdb on the 5' RACE reads, yielding one entry per CDR3 protein. The sample has 350,000 to 450,000 distinct CDR3 sequences; approximately 20% are singletons. The sample comprised PBMCs or a T cell subset sorted from them (not recorded which). Receptors were obtained from an adult woman who had mild COVID-19 (a few samples of this study predate the infection). Cell type and time point are not known. Both conserved end residues are part of each CDR3. The D gene is left open where the match is weak. Clone size, where shown, is once, few, many, or a class for clones that have expanded.

TRBJ1-2,TRBV6-5,TRBD1,many,TGTGCCACTCAGAAGACAGGGCGGAATTATGGCTACACCTTC,CATQKTGRNYGYTF
TRBJ1-1,TRBV4-1,TRBD1,NA,TGCGCCAGCAGCCAGAGACAGGGACCCACTGAAGCTTTCTTT,CASSQRQGPTEAFF
TRBJ1-5,TRBV6-6,NA,few,TGTGCCAGCAGTTACGGGCAGGGTGGCAATCAGCCCCAGCATTTT,CASSYGQGGNQPQHF
TRBJ1-5,TRBV19,NA,NA,TGTGCCAGTAGAACGCATCGGGGGCAGCCCCAGCATTTT,CASRTHRGQPQHF
TRBJ2-5,TRBV6-2/TRBV6-3,TRBD2,NA,TGTGCCAGCAGTCCCGGACTAGCGGACCAAGAGACCCAGTACTTC,CASSPGLADQETQYF
TRBJ2-5,TRBV20-1,NA,few,TGCAGTGCTAGAGATGGCAGGTCCATGCGGGAGACCCAGTACTTC,CSARDGRSMRETQYF
TRBJ2-2,TRBV6-5,TRBD2,once,TGTGCCAGCAGAAGGACTAGCGACAGCACCGGGGAGCTGTTTTTT,CASRRTSDSTGELFF
TRBJ2-7,TRBV5-1,NA,NA,TGCGCCAGCAGCTTTCCGGGACGCCTTACGGAGCAGTACTTC,CASSFPGRLTEQYF
TRBJ2-1,TRBV20-1,NA,few,TGCAGTGCTAGAAAGGATGCGGGTGAGCAGTTCTTC,CSARKDAGEQFF
TRBJ1-1,TRBV7-9,NA,few,TGTGCCAGCAGCTTCACCCTGGCAGGGCGAACTGAAGCTTTCTTT,CASSFTLAGRTEAFF
TRBJ2-3,TRBV2,TRBD1,NA,TGTGCCAGCAGTTTTACCGGGACAGGGGGCTCGGATACGCAGTATTTT,CASSFTGTGGSDTQYF
TRBJ2-5,TRBV24-1,NA,few,TGTGCCACCAGTGACTACGTTCTGGAAAAAGAGACCCAGTACTTC,CATSDYVLEKETQYF
TRBJ1-2,TRBV10-1,TRBD1,few,TGCGCCAGCAGTGTGGCAGGGGGAAGGAATGGCTACACCTTC,CASSVAGGRNGYTF
TRBJ2-5,TRBV24-1,NA,few,TGTGCCACCAGTGAACTTACGGACAGCCAAGAGACCCAGTACTTC,CATSELTDSQETQYF
TRBJ1-5,TRBV7-7,NA,NA,TGTGCCAGCAGCTTAGAGTTGTGGCAGCCCCAGCATTTT,CASSLELWQPQHF
TRBJ1-2,TRBV27,NA,NA,TGTGCCAGCAGCCCCTTATCGGAATTAGGTCACTATGGCTACACCTTC,CASSPLSELGHYGYTF
TRBJ2-5,TRBV5-1,NA,many,TGTGCCAGCAGCTTGGGGGGCTACCAAGAGACCCAGTACTTC,CASSLGGYQETQYF
TRBJ2-1,TRBV15,NA,NA,TGTGCCACCAGCAGAGATGGGCAAATAGCGGGACAGTACAATGAGCAGTTCTTC,CATSRDGQIAGQYNEQFF
TRBJ2-1,TRBV7-2,TRBD2,NA,TGTGCCAGCAGCTTAGTTGGACTAGCGGAATACAATGAGCAGTTCTTC,CASSLVGLAEYNEQFF
TRBJ1-1,TRBV6-5,TRBD1,NA,TGTGCCAGCAGCCCCGTGGACAGGCCCAGCACTGAAGCTTTCTTT,CASSPVDRPSTEAFF
TRBJ1-4,TRBV29-1,TRBD1,NA,TGCAGCGCCATGACAGGGGGAGATGAAAAACTGTTTTTT,CSAMTGGDEKLFF
TRBJ2-5,TRBV4-1,NA,NA,TGCGCCAGCAGCCAAGTCACTAGACGGGAGACCCAGTACTTC,CASSQVTRRETQYF
TRBJ2-3,TRBV18,NA,NA,TGTGCCAGCTCACCACAGACAGGAAGCACAGATACGCAGTATTTT,CASSPQTGSTDTQYF
TRBJ2-5,TRBV20-1,TRBD1,NA,TGCAGTGCTAGTGGGGGGGACAGGGGATTACAGACCCAGTACTTC,CSASGGDRGLQTQYF
TRBJ1-3,TRBV7-9,TRBD1,few,TGTGCCAGCAGCACTCCAGGGGGAGACACCATATATTTT,CASSTPGGDTIYF
TRBJ2-7,TRBV7-2,NA,many,TGTGCCAGCAGCTTTACCGGGACCTACGAGCAGTACTTC,CASSFTGTYEQYF
TRBJ2-7,TRBV27,TRBD1,NA,TGTGCCAGCAGCTCAGTCCGGGACAGGGGGAACGAGCAGTACTTC,CASSSVRDRGNEQYF
TRBJ1-5,TRBV24-1,NA,few,TGTGCCACCAGTGATACAAGGGACGGATACAATCAGCCCCAGCATTTT,CATSDTRDGYNQPQHF
TRBJ2-3,TRBV7-3,TRBD2,NA,TGTGCCAGCAGCTTGCTAGCGGGGGGCCTTGGAGATACGCAGTATTTT,CASSLLAGGLGDTQYF
TRBJ2-1,TRBV14,NA,many,TGTGCCAGCAGCCACTTGGGGGGTTTCGGAGATGAGCAGTTCTTC,CASSHLGGFGDEQFF
TRBJ1-1,TRBV20-1,NA,few,TGCAATGCTGGCCAGCCTACTGAAGCTTTCTTT,CNAGQPTEAFF
TRBJ1-5,TRBV20-1,TRBD1,few,TGCAGTGCTCGGACAGGGAGGAACCAGCCCCAGCATTTT,CSARTGRNQPQHF